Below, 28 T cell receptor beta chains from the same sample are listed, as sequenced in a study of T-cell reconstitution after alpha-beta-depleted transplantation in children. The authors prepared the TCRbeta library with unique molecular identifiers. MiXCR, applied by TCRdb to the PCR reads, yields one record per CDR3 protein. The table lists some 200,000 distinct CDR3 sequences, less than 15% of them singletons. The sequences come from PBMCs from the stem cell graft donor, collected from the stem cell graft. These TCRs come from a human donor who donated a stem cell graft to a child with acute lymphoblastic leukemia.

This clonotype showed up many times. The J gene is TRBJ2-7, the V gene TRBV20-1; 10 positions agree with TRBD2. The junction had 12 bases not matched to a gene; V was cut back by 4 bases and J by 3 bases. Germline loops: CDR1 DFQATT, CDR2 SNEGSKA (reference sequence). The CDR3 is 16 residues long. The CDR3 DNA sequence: TGCAGTGCTAAAGGTACTAGCGGGACCGGGAGCTACGAGCAGTACTTC. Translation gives CSAKGTSGTGSYEQYF.

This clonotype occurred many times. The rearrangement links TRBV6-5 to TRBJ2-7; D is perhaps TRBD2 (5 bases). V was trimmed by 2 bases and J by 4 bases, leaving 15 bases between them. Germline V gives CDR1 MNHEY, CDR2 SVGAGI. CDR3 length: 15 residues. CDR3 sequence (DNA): TGTGCCAGCAGTTACGAGGCTAGAGGGTCATACGAGCAGTACTTC. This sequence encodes CASSYEARGSYEQYF.

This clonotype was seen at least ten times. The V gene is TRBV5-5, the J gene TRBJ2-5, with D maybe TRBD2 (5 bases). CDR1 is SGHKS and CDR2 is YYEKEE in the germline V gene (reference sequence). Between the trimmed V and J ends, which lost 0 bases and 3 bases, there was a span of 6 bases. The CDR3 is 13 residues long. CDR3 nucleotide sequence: TGTGCCAGCAGCTTGGACGGGAAAGAGACCCAGTACTTC. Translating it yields CASSLDGKETQYF.

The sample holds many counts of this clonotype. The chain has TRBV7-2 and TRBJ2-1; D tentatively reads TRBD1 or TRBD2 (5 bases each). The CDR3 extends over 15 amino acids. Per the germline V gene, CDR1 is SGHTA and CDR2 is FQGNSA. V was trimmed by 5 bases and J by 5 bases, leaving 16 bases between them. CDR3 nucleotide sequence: TGTGCCAGCAGCCCACCGTTGGGGGAAGACAATGAGCAGTTCTTC. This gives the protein CASSPPLGEDNEQFF.

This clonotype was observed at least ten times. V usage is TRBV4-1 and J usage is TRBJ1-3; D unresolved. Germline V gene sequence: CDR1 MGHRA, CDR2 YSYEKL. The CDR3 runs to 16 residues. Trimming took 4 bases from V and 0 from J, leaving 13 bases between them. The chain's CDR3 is CASSPGLRSSGNTIYF. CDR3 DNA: TGCGCCAGCAGCCCCGGTTTAAGAAGCTCTGGAAACACCATATATTTT.

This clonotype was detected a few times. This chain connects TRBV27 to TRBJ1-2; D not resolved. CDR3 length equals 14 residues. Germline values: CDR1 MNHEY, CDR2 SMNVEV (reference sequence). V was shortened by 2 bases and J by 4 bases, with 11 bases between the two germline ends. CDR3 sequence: CASSLTPNGYGYTF. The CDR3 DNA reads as TGTGCCAGCAGTTTAACTCCGAACGGCTATGGCTACACCTTC.

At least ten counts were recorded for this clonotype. CDR3 nucleotide sequence: TGCGCCAGCAGCTATGGACAGGAGTTAACCCCCGGGGAGCTGTTTTTT. Protein: CASSYGQELTPGELFF. This chain joins TRBV5-1 and TRBJ2-2; 7 bases match TRBD1. The CDR3 has 16 amino acids. V lost 3 bases and J lost 6; bases outside the gene matches: 11. The germline V gene encodes CDR1 SGHRS and CDR2 YFSETQ.

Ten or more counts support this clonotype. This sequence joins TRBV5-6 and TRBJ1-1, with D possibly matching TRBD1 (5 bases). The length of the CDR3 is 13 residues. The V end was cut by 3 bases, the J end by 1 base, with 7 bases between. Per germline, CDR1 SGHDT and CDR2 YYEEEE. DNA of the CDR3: TGTGCCAGCAGCTGGGGACGGAACACTGAAGCTTTCTTT. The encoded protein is CASSWGRNTEAFF.

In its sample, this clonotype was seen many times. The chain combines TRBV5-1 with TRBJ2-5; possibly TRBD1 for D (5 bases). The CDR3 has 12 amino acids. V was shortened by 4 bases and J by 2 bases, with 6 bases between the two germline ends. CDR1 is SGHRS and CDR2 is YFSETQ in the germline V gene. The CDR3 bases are TGCGCCAGCAGCAGACAGCAAGAGACCCAGTACTTC. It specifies CASSRQQETQYF.

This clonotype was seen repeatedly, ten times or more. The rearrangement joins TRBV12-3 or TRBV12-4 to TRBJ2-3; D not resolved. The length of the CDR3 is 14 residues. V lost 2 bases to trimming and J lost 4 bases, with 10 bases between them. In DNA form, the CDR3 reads TGTGCCAGCAGTTTAAGAAGTTCTCCAGATACGCAGTATTTT. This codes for CASSLRSSPDTQYF.

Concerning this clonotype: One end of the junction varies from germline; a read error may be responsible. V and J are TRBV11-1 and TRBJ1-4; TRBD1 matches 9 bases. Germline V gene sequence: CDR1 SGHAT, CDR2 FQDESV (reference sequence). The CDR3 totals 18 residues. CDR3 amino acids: CASSLPRTGVATNETLFF. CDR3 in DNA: TGTGCCAGCAGTCTACCGCGGACAGGGGTCGCAACTAATGAAACACTGTTTTTT.

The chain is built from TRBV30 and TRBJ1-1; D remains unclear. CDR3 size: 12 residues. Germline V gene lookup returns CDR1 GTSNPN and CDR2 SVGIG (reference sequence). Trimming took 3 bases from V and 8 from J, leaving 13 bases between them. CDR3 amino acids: CAWRVIFGEAFF. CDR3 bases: TGTGCCTGGAGAGTAATCTTCGGCGAAGCTTTCTTT.

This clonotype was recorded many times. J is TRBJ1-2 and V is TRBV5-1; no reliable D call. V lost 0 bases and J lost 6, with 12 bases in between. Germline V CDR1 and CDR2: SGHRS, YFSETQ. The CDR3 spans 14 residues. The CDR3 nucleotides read TGCGCCAGCAGCTTGGAATCGGGTGCGGATGGCTACACCTTC. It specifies CASSLESGADGYTF.

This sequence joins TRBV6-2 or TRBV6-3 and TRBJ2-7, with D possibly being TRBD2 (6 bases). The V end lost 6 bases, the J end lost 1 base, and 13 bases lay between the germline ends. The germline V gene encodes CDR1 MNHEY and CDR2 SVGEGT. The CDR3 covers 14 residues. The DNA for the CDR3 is TGTGCCAGCAGGGGACTTACGGAGTCCTACGAGCAGTACTTC. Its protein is CASRGLTESYEQYF.

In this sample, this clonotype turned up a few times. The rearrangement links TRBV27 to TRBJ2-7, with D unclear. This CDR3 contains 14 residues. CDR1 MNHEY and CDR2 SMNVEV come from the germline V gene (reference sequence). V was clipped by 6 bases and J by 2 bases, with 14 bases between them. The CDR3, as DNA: TGTGCCAGCAGAGAAGCCTCAAGGGCCTACGAGCAGTACTTC. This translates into CASREASRAYEQYF.

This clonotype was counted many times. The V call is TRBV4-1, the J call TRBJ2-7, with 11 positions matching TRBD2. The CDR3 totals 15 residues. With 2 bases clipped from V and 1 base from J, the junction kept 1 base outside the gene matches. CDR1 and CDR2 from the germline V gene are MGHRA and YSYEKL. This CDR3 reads CASSQLAGGSYEQYF. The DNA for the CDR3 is TGCGCCAGCAGCCAACTAGCGGGAGGATCCTACGAGCAGTACTTC.

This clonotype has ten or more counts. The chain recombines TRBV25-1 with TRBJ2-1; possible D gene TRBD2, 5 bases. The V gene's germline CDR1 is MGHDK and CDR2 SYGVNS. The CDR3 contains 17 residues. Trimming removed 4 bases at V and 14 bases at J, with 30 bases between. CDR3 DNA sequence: TGTGCCAGCAGTGCACAGACTTTATTAGCGAATTATGTCGAAGAGTTCTTC. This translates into CASSAQTLLANYVEEFF.

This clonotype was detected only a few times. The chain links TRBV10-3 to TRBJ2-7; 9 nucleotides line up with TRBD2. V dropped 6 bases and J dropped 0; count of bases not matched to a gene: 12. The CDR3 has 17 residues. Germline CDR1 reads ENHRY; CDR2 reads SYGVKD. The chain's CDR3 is CAISGAASGILSYEQYF. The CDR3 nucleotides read TGTGCCATCAGCGGGGCGGCTAGCGGGATCCTCTCCTACGAGCAGTACTTC.

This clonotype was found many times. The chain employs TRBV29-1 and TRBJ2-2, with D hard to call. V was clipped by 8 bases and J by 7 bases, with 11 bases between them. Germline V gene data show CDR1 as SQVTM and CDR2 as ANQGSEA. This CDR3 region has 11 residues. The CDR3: CSSQAGGELFF. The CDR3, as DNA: TGCAGCTCCCAAGCAGGCGGGGAGCTGTTTTTT.

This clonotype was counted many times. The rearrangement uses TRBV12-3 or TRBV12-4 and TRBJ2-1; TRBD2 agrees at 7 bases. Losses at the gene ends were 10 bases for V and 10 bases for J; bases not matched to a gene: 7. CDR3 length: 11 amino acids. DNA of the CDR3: TGTGCCATCCGACTAGCTCAAGAGCAGTTCTTC. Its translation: CAIRLAQEQFF.

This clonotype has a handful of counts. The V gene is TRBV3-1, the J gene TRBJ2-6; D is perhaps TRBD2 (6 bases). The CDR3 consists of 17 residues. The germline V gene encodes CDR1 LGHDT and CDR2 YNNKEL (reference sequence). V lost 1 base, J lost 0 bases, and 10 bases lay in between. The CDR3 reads CASSQVAGSSGANVLTF. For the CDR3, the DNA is TGTGCCAGCAGCCAAGTTGCCGGGAGCTCTGGGGCCAACGTCCTGACTTTC.

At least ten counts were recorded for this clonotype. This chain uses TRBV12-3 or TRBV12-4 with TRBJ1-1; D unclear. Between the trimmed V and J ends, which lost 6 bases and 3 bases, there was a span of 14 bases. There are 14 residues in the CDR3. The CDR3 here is CASSRPPQHTEAFF. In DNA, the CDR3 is TGTGCCAGCAGCCGGCCCCCGCAGCACACTGAAGCTTTCTTT.

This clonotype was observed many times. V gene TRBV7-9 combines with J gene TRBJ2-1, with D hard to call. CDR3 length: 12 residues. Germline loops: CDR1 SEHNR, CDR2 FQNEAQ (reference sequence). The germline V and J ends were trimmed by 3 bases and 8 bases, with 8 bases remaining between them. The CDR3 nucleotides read TGTGCCAGCAGCTTCGACTGGGATGAGCAGTTCTTC. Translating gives CASSFDWDEQFF.

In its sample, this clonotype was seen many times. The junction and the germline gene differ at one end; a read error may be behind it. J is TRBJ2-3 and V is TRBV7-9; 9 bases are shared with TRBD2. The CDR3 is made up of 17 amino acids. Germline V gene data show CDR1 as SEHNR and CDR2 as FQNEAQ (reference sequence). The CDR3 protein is CASSLGYVSGSKDTQYF. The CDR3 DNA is TGTGCCAGCAGCTTAGGTTATGTTAGCGGGAGCAAAGATACGCAGTATTTT.

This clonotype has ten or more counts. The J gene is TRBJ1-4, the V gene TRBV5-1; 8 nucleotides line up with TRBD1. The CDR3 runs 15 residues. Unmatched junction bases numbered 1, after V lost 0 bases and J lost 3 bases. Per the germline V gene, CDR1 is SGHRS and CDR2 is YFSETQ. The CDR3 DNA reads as TGCGCCAGCAGCTTGGACAGGGGGGCTAATGAAAAACTGTTTTTT. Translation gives CASSLDRGANEKLFF. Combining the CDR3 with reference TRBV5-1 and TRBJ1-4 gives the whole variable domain KAGVTQTPRYLIKTRGQQVTLSCSPISGHRSVSWYQQTPGQGLQFLFEYFSETQRNKGNFPGRFSGRQFSNSRSEMNVSTLELGDSALYLCASSLDRGANEKLFFGSGTQLSVL.

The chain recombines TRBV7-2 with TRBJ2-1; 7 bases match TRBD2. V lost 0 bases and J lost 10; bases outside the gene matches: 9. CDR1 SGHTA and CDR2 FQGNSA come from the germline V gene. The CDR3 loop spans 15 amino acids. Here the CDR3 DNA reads TGTGCCAGCAGCTTAGCGCTAGCGGCCGGGCGGGAGCAGTTCTTC. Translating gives CASSLALAAGREQFF.

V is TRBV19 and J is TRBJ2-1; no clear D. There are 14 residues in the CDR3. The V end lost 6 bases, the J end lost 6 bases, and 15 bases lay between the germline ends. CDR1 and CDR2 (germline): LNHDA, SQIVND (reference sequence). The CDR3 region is CASSIRFSSNEQFF. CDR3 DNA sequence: TGTGCCAGTAGCATCCGATTTAGCTCCAATGAGCAGTTCTTC.

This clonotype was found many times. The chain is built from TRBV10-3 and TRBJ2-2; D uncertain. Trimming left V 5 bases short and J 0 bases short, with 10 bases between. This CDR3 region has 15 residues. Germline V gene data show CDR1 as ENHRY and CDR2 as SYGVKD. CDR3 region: CAISPGPPNTGELFF. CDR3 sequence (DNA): TGTGCCATCAGTCCCGGGCCACCGAACACCGGGGAGCTGTTTTTT.